Listed below are T cell receptor beta chains from one sample, sequenced in a study of blood T cell repertoires in COVID-19. Produced via immunoSEQ multiplex PCR; TCRdb's table is partial and in-frame only. The sample comprises tens of thousands of clones, around 85% of which are singletons, and roughly 40% rests with the top ten. Sequences were obtained from peripheral blood. The source is a man aged 80 or over with acute or convalescent COVID-19. Each CDR3 is given with its conserved first and last residue. Fields, in order: J gene, D gene, clone size, V gene, CDR3 protein, CDR3 DNA. A D gene is named only where the DNA matches it firmly. The listing skips clone size in some rows; elsewhere it reads once, few, many or a size class.

TRBJ2-4	TRBD2	NA	TRBV7-9	CASRGGLAGVGIQYF	TGTGCCAGCAGGGGCGGACTAGCGGGAGTCGGCATTCAGTACTTC
TRBJ1-2	NA	NA	TRBV20-1	CSASLLGATEGYTF	TGCAGTGCTAGTCTCCTTGGGGCAACGGAGGGCTACACCTTC
TRBJ2-5	NA	NA	TRBV7-6	CASSPDRQTQYF	TGTGCCAGCAGCCCAGACAGGCAGACCCAGTACTTC
TRBJ1-2	NA	NA	TRBV30	CAWTGMDYGYTF	TGTGCCTGGACAGGGATGGATTATGGCTACACCTTC
TRBJ1-2	TRBD1	NA	TRBV28	CASSFFRQGAYNYGYTF	TGTGCCAGCAGTTTCTTCCGGCAGGGGGCTTATAACTATGGCTACACCTTC
TRBJ2-7	NA	NA	TRBV7-2	CASSIHRNSYEQYF	TGTGCCAGCAGCATACACAGGAACTCCTACGAGCAGTACTTC
TRBJ1-2	NA	many	TRBV7-2	CASSLALGQSRRYTF	TGTGCCAGCAGCTTAGCCCTCGGACAATCTCGCCGCTACACCTTC
TRBJ2-1	NA	NA	TRBV6-2/TRBV6-3	CASSYGRLTYNEQFF	TGTGCCAGCAGTTATGGGAGGTTAACCTACAATGAGCAGTTCTTC
TRBJ2-5	NA	NA	TRBV25-1	CASSDRRYQETQYF	TGTGCCAGCAGTGACCGCAGGTACCAAGAGACCCAGTACTTC
TRBJ2-3	NA	NA	TRBV7-3	CASSGTSTSTDTQYF	TGTGCCAGCAGCGGGACTTCTACTAGCACAGATACGCAGTATTTT
TRBJ1-5	NA	NA	TRBV19	CASSIPSGGLRDSNQPQHF	TGTGCCAGTAGTATACCCTCGGGGGGGCTAAGGGATAGCAATCAGCCCCAGCATTTT
TRBJ1-4	NA	NA	TRBV24-1	CATSEGQTSNEKLFF	TGTGCCACCAGTGAAGGACAGACCTCTAATGAAAAACTGTTTTTT
TRBJ1-5	NA	NA	TRBV11-2	CASSFAGGNQPQHF	TGTGCCAGCAGCTTCGCAGGGGGCAATCAGCCCCAGCATTTT
TRBJ2-5	TRBD1	NA	TRBV18	CASSPRQGAYQETQYF	TGTGCCAGCTCACCTAGACAGGGTGCTTACCAAGAGACCCAGTACTTC
TRBJ2-3	TRBD2	NA	TRBV4-2	CASSQRLAGVSDTQYF	TGTGCCAGCAGCCAAAGACTAGCGGGAGTCTCAGATACGCAGTATTTT
TRBJ1-5	TRBD1	NA	TRBV2	CASSEALQGGIMGSNQPQHF	TGTGCCAGCAGTGAAGCGCTTCAGGGGGGCATAATGGGTAGCAATCAGCCCCAGCATTTT
TRBJ2-2	NA	NA	TRBV28	CASSPPGVGELFF	TGTGCCAGCAGTCCTCCTGGAGTCGGGGAGCTGTTTTTT
TRBJ2-2	TRBD2	NA	TRBV27	CASSPLLAGIPGELFF	TGTGCCAGCAGTCCATTGTTAGCGGGAATCCCCGGGGAGCTGTTTTTT
TRBJ1-6	NA	NA	TRBV11-2	CASSLERSFNSPLHF	TGTGCCAGCAGCTTAGAGCGGTCGTTTAATTCACCCCTCCACTTT
TRBJ2-1	TRBD2	NA	TRBV6-2/TRBV6-3	CASSSGTSGLYNEQFF	TGTGCCAGCAGTTCCGGGACTAGCGGGCTATACAATGAGCAGTTCTTC
TRBJ2-7	TRBD2	NA	TRBV5-1	CASSLALAGGGRYEQYF	TGCGCCAGCAGCTTGGCGCTAGCGGGAGGGGGAAGATACGAGCAGTACTTC
TRBJ2-3	TRBD2	NA	TRBV24-1	CATSDLRGADTQYF	TGTGCCACCAGTGATTTACGGGGGGCAGATACGCAGTATTTT
TRBJ2-7	TRBD2	NA	TRBV5-4	CASSLTGGGSSYEQYF	TGTGCCAGCAGCTTAACGGGGGGGGGAAGCTCCTACGAGCAGTACTTC
TRBJ2-5	NA	NA	TRBV28	CASTKRETQYF	TGTGCCAGCACCAAGCGGGAGACCCAGTACTTC
TRBJ2-1	TRBD1	NA	TRBV12-5	CASGLGQGGDEQFF	TGTGCTAGTGGTTTGGGACAGGGTGGGGATGAGCAGTTCTTC
TRBJ1-2	TRBD1	NA	TRBV7-2	CASSPPGQGVYTF	TGTGCCAGCAGCCCCCCGGGACAGGGTGTTTACACCTTC
TRBJ2-7	TRBD1	NA	TRBV5-1	CASSPLSPGTGSEQYF	TGCGCCAGCAGCCCCCTTTCACCCGGGACAGGTTCCGAGCAGTACTTC
TRBJ2-7	TRBD2	NA	TRBV9	CASSMMGSGRAGYEQYF	TGTGCCAGCAGCATGATGGGGAGCGGGAGGGCCGGCTACGAGCAGTACTTC
TRBJ2-5	TRBD2	once	TRBV3-1/TRBV3-2	CASSHFGAGASETQYF	TGTGCCAGCAGCCATTTCGGAGCGGGAGCCTCAGAGACCCAGTACTTC
TRBJ1-5	NA	NA	TRBV27	CASKQGLGNQPQHF	TGTGCCAGCAAGCAGGGGTTGGGCAATCAGCCCCAGCATTTT
TRBJ1-6	NA	NA	TRBV27	CASSLQGLSLHF	TGTGCCAGCAGCCTACAGGGCTTATCCCTCCACTTT